The clone carrying this T cell receptor (beta chain) ranks as medium-sized. Tregs were sorted as CD4+CD25+CD127-/low cells. The CDR3 consists of 14 residues. Deletions cut 8 bases from V and 5 bases from J, with 18 bases between. TRBV12-4/TRBJ1-2 clonotypes were amplified with adaptor-ligated barcode primers. TCRdb ran MiXCR on the multiplex PCR reads and lists one entry per CDR3 protein. This sample yields roughly 2,000 distinct CDR3 sequences, of which about 18% are seen a single time; 25% to 30% belongs to the top ten. The clonotype was recovered from a female donor with breast cancer. The chain recombines TRBV12-3 or TRBV12-4 with TRBJ1-2; a possible D gene is TRBD1 (6 bases). Source material: Tregs sorted from blood. The CDR3 nucleotides read TGTGCCAGCCCGAGCCCCGACAGGACGTATGGCTACACCTTC. Its protein product is CASPSPDRTYGYTF.